This T cell receptor beta chain was profiled in a study of beta chain features in type 1 diabetes. Whole-study findings and limits: All four CD4+ subsets from Type 1 diabetes patients carried moderately but significantly shorter TCRB CDR3s. Sequencing the cDNA could make cells with high TCR expression show up more than they should.

V was pared by 4 bases and J by 5 bases, with 14 bases between. Germline values: CDR1 SQVTM, CDR2 ANQGSEA. The CDR3 is 13 amino acids. The entirety of the isolated RNA underwent reverse transcription, so expressed TCRB transcripts were sequenced. Libraries were prepared by immunoSEQ multiplex PCR; TCRdb keeps only in-frame clonotypes and omits some of them. Of approximately 730,000 clones in the sample, around 15% were seen once. This clone was observed a few times. Its cognate antigen is unknown. Heparinised blood was drawn once per donor, averaging approximately 100 mL. Sequenced: naive CD4+ T cells from blood. J is TRBJ2-5 and V is TRBV29-1; the D is unclear. This clonotype was obtained from a man aged 18 to 35 with type 1 diabetes. The CDR3 loop reads CSVAASLGETQYF. The CDR3, as DNA: TGCAGCGTTGCCGCGTCATTGGGGGAGACCCAGTACTTC.